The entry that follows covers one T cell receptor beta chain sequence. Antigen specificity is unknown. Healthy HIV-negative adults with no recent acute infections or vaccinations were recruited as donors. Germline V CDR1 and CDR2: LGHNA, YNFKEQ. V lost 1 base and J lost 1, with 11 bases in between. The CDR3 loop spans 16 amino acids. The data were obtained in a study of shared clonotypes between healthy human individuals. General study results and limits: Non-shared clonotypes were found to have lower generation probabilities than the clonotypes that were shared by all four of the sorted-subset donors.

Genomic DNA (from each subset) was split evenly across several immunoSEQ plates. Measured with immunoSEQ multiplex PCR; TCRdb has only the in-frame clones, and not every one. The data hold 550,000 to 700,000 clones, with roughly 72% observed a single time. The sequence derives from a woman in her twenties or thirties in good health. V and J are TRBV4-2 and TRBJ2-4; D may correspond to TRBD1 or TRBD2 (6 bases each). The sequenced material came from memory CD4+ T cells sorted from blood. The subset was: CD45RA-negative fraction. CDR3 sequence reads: CASSQGLGGAKNIQYF. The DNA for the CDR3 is TGTGCCAGCAGCCAAGGTCTAGGGGGGGCCAAAAACATTCAGTACTTC.